Shown below are 27 T cell receptor beta chains from a single sample sequenced in a study of vaccination and CD4 T cells after COVID-19. The assay that was used to sequence DNA from cultured CD4+ T cells was the Oncomine TCR Beta short-read assay. MiXCR was run by TCRdb on the PCR reads, yielding one entry per CDR3 protein. The repertoire holds roughly 16,000 distinct CDR3 sequences, with more than 50% as singletons. These receptors lack a known antigen. Documented treatment: roughly 11-day PBMC culture with coronavirus spike peptide pools or control peptides (ViraFEST assay). Sequencing was carried out using CD4+ T cells from blood, cultured in vitro. These receptors all come from a human donor who had recovered from COVID-19.

The rearrangement joins TRBV20-1 to TRBJ2-5; no reliable D call. The ends were cut back, 4 bases at V and 10 bases at J, with 19 bases in the middle. The CDR3 contains 13 residues. Germline CDR1 is DFQATT and CDR2 is SNEGSKA (reference sequence). CDR3 nucleotides: TGCAGTGCTACTGGGGTGACCCCTGAGGACCAGTACTTC. Residues: CSATGVTPEDQYF.

The chain recombines TRBV7-2 with TRBJ1-5, with D tentatively TRBD1 (6 bases). This CDR3 spans 13 amino acids. The germline V gene has CDR1 SGHTA and CDR2 FQGNSA. V was pared by 5 bases and J by 6 bases, with 11 bases between. CDR3 in DNA: TGTGCCAGCAGCCAGGGGATGGGTCAGCCCCAGCATTTT. It encodes CASSQGMGQPQHF.

The CDR3 protein is CASRDYNYGYTF. DNA of the CDR3: TGTGCCAGCAGGGACTATAACTATGGCTACACCTTC. This chain joins TRBV6-1 and TRBJ1-2; D uncertain. Germline lookup yields CDR1 MNHNS and CDR2 SASEGT. V shed 6 bases and J shed 1 base, with 6 bases lying between them. The length of the CDR3 is 12 residues.

The V call is TRBV20-1, the J call TRBJ1-6, with 11 bases fitting TRBD1. CDR3 size: 17 residues. Germline V gene sequence: CDR1 DFQATT, CDR2 SNEGSKA (reference sequence). V lost 3 bases to trimming and J lost 12 bases; unmatched junction nucleotides: 16. CDR3 sequence reads: CSASHPDRGLLEVPLHF. The CDR3 coding sequence is TGCAGTGCTAGTCATCCGGACAGGGGGCTGTTGGAAGTACCCCTCCACTTT.

The chain joins TRBV24-1 to TRBJ2-3, with 8 bases matching TRBD1. The germline gives CDR1 KGHDR, CDR2 SFDVKD. Germline trimming cut 3 bases from V and 6 bases from J; bases unmatched to any gene: 7. This CDR3 is built from 15 residues. CDR3 DNA: TGTGCCACCAGTGATACGCGAACAGGGGGGGATACGCAGTATTTT. It yields the protein CATSDTRTGGDTQYF.

This sequence joins TRBV6-2 or TRBV6-3 and TRBJ2-7; D is unclear. The length of the CDR3 is 11 residues. Germline V gene data show CDR1 as MNHEY and CDR2 as SVGEGT. With 3 bases removed from V and 12 bases from J, the gap between germline ends came to 12 bases. The CDR3 DNA follows: TGTGCCAGCAGTTATTCGGGTGGAAGGTACTTC. Protein product: CASSYSGGRYF.

This chain joins TRBV18 and TRBJ1-6; maybe TRBD1 (5 bases). The V and J ends lost 4 bases and 8 bases respectively, with 18 bases between them. CDR1 and CDR2 from the germline V gene are KGHSH and LQKENI. The CDR3 has 16 amino acids. CDR3 sequence (DNA): TGTGCCAGCTCACAGATAAGGGGAATTGGTGATTCACCCCTCCACTTT. It yields the protein CASSQIRGIGDSPLHF.

This chain connects TRBV20-1 to TRBJ1-2, with D perhaps matching TRBD1 (5 bases). Germline V lookup: CDR1 DFQATT, CDR2 SNEGSKA (reference sequence). The CDR3 runs to 13 residues. Between the trimmed V and J ends, which lost 3 bases and 6 bases, there was a span of 14 bases. CDR3 in amino acids: CSASYQGWNGYTF. In DNA form, the CDR3 reads TGCAGTGCTAGTTACCAGGGATGGAATGGCTACACCTTC.

The chain carries TRBV19 and TRBJ1-2, with unresolved D. This CDR3 has 13 amino acids. Germline CDR1 LNHDA, CDR2 SQIVND (reference sequence). V lost 10 bases, J lost 0 bases, and 12 bases lay in between. The CDR3 DNA reads as TGTGCCACCCGACGTGGCCCTAACTATGGCTACACCTTC. Translating it yields CATRRGPNYGYTF. The full variable domain, in which reference TRBV19 and TRBJ1-2 provide the parts outside the CDR3, is DGGITQSPKYLFRKEGQNVTLSCEQNLNHDAMYWYRQDPGQGLRLIYYSQIVNDFQKGDIAEGYSVSREKKESFPLTVTSAQKNPTAFYLCATRRGPNYGYTFGSGTRLTVV.

The chain couples TRBV20-1 to TRBJ2-3, with D hard to call. The CDR3 runs 13 residues. Germline V lookup: CDR1 DFQATT, CDR2 SNEGSKA (reference sequence). Trimming cost V 2 bases and J 3 bases, with 9 bases left between them. CDR3 amino acids: CSARWAGTDTQYF. The CDR3 DNA reads as TGCAGTGCTAGATGGGCAGGTACAGATACGCAGTATTTT.

Regarding this clonotype: With a much larger clone just one base away, this may be a read error. The chain employs TRBV27 and TRBJ2-6; D remains unclear. The CDR3 is made up of 12 amino acids. CDR1 and CDR2 from the germline V gene are MNHEY and SMNVEV (reference sequence). Trimming cost V 4 bases and J 2 bases, with 0 bases left between them. CDR3 sequence reads: CASSSGANVLTF. The CDR3 region has the DNA TGTGCCAGCAGTTCTGGGGCCAACGTCCTGACTTTC. Combining the CDR3 with reference TRBV27 and TRBJ2-6 gives the whole variable domain EAQVTQNPRYLITVTGKKLTVTCSQNMNHEYMSWYRQDPGLGLRQIYYSMNVEVTDKGDVPEGYKVSRKEKRNFPLILESPSPNQTSLYFCASSSGANVLTFGAGSRLTVL.

The V and J genes are TRBV20-1 and TRBJ2-7; 10 nucleotides line up with TRBD2. CDR3 length: 14 amino acids. V lost 4 bases and J lost 7; bases outside the gene matches: 10. Germline assignment: CDR1 DFQATT and CDR2 SNEGSKA (reference sequence). The CDR3 spells CSAKSGRASGEQYF. Here the CDR3 DNA reads TGCAGTGCTAAAAGCGGGAGGGCCTCGGGAGAGCAGTACTTC.

The chain carries TRBV11-3 and TRBJ2-7, with 7 bases identical to TRBD1. V was clipped by 1 base and J by 6 bases; unmatched bases: 3. Germline V CDR1 and CDR2: SGHNT, YENEEA. The CDR3 consists of 13 residues. The CDR3 is CASSLVRTGEQYF. As DNA, the CDR3 is TGTGCCAGCAGCTTAGTAAGGACAGGCGAGCAGTACTTC. The whole variable domain, filled in from reference TRBV11-3 and TRBJ2-7, reads EAGVVQSPRYKIIEKKQPVAFWCNPISGHNTLYWYLQNLGQGPELLIRYENEEAVDDSQLPKDRFSAERLKGVDSTLKIQPAELGDSAVYLCASSLVRTGEQYFGPGTRLTVT.

J is TRBJ1-1 and V is TRBV7-2, with TRBD1 as a possible D gene (5 bases). The CDR3 spans 15 residues. Deletions cut 0 bases from V and 6 bases from J, with 14 bases between. CDR1 is SGHTA and CDR2 is FQGNSA in the germline V gene. For the CDR3, the DNA is TGTGCCAGCAGCTTAGCCGGTCGGGGGTCGTCTGAAGCTTTCTTT. Translating gives CASSLAGRGSSEAFF.

The rearrangement joins TRBV10-2 to TRBJ2-1, with D unclear. This CDR3 has 14 amino acids. Trimming pared 6 bases from V and 0 bases from J, leaving 9 bases between. Germline CDR1 WSHSY, CDR2 SAAADI. CDR3 residues: CASRRSLSYNEQFF. The CDR3 coding sequence is TGCGCCAGCAGGCGGAGCCTCTCCTACAATGAGCAGTTCTTC.

The J gene is TRBJ2-3, the V gene TRBV12-3 or TRBV12-4; no definite D call. The CDR3 sequence is 11 residues long. Deletions cut 10 bases from V and 0 bases from J, with 5 bases between. The CDR3 nucleotides are TGTGCCACCAAGAGCACAGATACGCAGTATTTT. Encoded protein: CATKSTDTQYF.

V is TRBV24-1 and J is TRBJ2-1, with D perhaps TRBD1 or TRBD2 (5 bases each). The germline gives CDR1 KGHDR, CDR2 SFDVKD. The CDR3 runs 16 residues. Trimming left V 1 base short and J 4 bases short, with 13 bases between. The CDR3 reads CATSDFGHGGYNEQFF. CDR3 DNA: TGTGCCACCAGTGATTTCGGCCATGGGGGTTACAATGAGCAGTTCTTC.

The chain combines TRBV5-1 with TRBJ1-2; 7 bases are a match to TRBD1. With 4 bases clipped from V and 3 bases from J, the junction kept 9 bases outside the gene matches. The CDR3 loop spans 15 amino acids. CDR1 is SGHRS, CDR2 YFSETQ, per germline. The CDR3 nucleotides read TGCGCCAGCAGCACCACAGGGGCCGTAGACTATGGCTACACCTTC. This translates into CASSTTGAVDYGYTF. Full variable domain (missing parts from reference TRBV5-1 and TRBJ1-2): KAGVTQTPRYLIKTRGQQVTLSCSPISGHRSVSWYQQTPGQGLQFLFEYFSETQRNKGNFPGRFSGRQFSNSRSEMNVSTLELGDSALYLCASSTTGAVDYGYTFGSGTRLTVV.

The CDR3 is CATSPQGVNQPQHF. CDR3 DNA: TGTGCCACCAGCCCTCAGGGGGTCAATCAGCCCCAGCATTTT. This chain joins TRBV24-1 and TRBJ1-5; 7 bases are shared with TRBD1. The CDR3 is 14 residues long. CDR1 is KGHDR and CDR2 is SFDVKD in the germline V gene. After removal of 7 bases from V and 3 bases from J, the junction contained 5 bases not matched to a gene.

This clonotype appeared a few times. The chain links TRBV7-8 to TRBJ1-1, with D unresolved. V gave up 1 base and J gave up 2 bases, with 2 bases separating them. The CDR3 extends over 12 amino acids. CDR1 and CDR2 from the germline V gene are SGHVS and FQNEAQ. The CDR3 DNA reads as TGTGCCAGCAGCTTAGTAAACACTGAAGCTTTCTTT. It is translated as CASSLVNTEAFF.

This clonotype was seen just once. The chain couples TRBV7-8 to TRBJ1-5; TRBD1 is a possible D gene (5 bases). Looked up from germline, CDR1 is SGHVS and CDR2 is FQNEAQ. The CDR3 runs 19 residues. The ends were cut back, 4 bases at V and 2 bases at J, with 24 bases in the middle. The CDR3 reads CASSSRGRDHYSGNQPQHF. CDR3 DNA sequence: TGTGCCAGCAGCTCGAGGGGCCGGGACCATTACTCAGGCAATCAGCCCCAGCATTTT. The whole variable domain, filled in from reference TRBV7-8 and TRBJ1-5, reads GAGVSQSPRYKVAKRGQDVALRCDPISGHVSLFWYQQALGQGPEFLTYFQNEAQLDKSGLPSDRFFAERPEGSVSTLKIQRTQQEDSAVYLCASSSRGRDHYSGNQPQHFGDGTRLSIL.

This clonotype was seen just once. The V gene is TRBV10-3, the J gene TRBJ1-1; no clear D gene. V lost 6 bases and J lost 1, with 9 bases in between. The length of the CDR3 is 13 residues. Germline V gene data show CDR1 as ENHRY and CDR2 as SYGVKD. As DNA, the CDR3 is TGTGCCATCAGAAGGGAGGGGAACACTGAAGCTTTCTTT. Amino acid sequence: CAIRREGNTEAFF.

The chain combines TRBV7-2 with TRBJ2-7, with D uncertain. Germline V CDR1 and CDR2: SGHTA, FQGNSA. The CDR3 contains 16 residues. With 5 bases removed from V and 3 bases from J, the gap between germline ends came to 20 bases. CDR3 in amino acids: CASSPGLTKVGYEQYF. The CDR3 DNA reads as TGTGCCAGCAGCCCGGGTTTAACGAAAGTCGGCTACGAGCAGTACTTC.

The chain employs TRBV11-3 and TRBJ1-1, with D hard to call. CDR1 is SGHNT, CDR2 YENEEA, per germline. The CDR3 spans 16 residues. V lost 7 bases, J lost 3 bases, and 21 bases lay in between. The CDR3 here is CASTRRGGFSDTEAFF. The DNA of the CDR3 is TGTGCCAGCACCAGGCGGGGTGGGTTCTCGGACACTGAAGCTTTCTTT.

This chain joins TRBV20-1 and TRBJ2-5; no firm D call. Per the germline V gene, CDR1 is DFQATT and CDR2 is SNEGSKA (reference sequence). CDR3 size: 14 residues. V shed 1 base and J shed 0 bases, with 9 bases lying between them. CDR3 in amino acids: CSARVDANQETQYF. The CDR3 nucleotides read TGCAGTGCTAGAGTCGACGCAAACCAAGAGACCCAGTACTTC.

The rearrangement uses TRBV7-2 and TRBJ2-2; D is unclear. The V end lost 7 bases, the J end lost 0 bases, and 9 bases lay between the germline ends. CDR3 size: 14 residues. Germline-derived CDR1 and CDR2 are SGHTA and FQGNSA. The CDR3 loop reads CASTRQANTGELFF. CDR3 bases: TGTGCCAGCACCCGCCAGGCGAACACCGGGGAGCTGTTTTTT.

This chain joins TRBV24-1 and TRBJ2-3; 10 bases are shared with TRBD2. V shed 7 bases, J shed 0 bases, and the junction held 0 bases outside the gene matches. The CDR3 totals 14 residues. Germline V lookup: CDR1 KGHDR, CDR2 SFDVKD. For the CDR3, the DNA is TGTGCCACCAGGACTAGCGGGAGCACAGATACGCAGTATTTT. It yields the protein CATRTSGSTDTQYF.